These 14 T cell receptor beta chains were sequenced from one sample in a study of PD-L1 blockade in urothelial cancer. Assay used: immunoSEQ multiplex PCR; TCRdb lists only in-frame clones, some missing. Of fewer than 750 clones listed, less than 45% are singletons. This specimen consisted of tumor tissue, obtained before atezolizumab (anti-PD-L1) treatment. These receptors originate from a man between 60 and 70 years old with urothelial cancer.

A few counts support this clone. This chain joins TRBV28 and TRBJ1-1; D ambiguous. The germline V gene has CDR1 MDHEN and CDR2 SYDVKM. There are 12 residues in the CDR3. V lost 5 bases to trimming and J lost 3 bases, with 7 bases between them. CDR3 sequence (DNA): TGTGCCAGCAGTACCTTTTACACTGAAGCTTTCTTT. This codes for CASSTFYTEAFF.

This clone is judged large. V gene TRBV9 combines with J gene TRBJ2-7, with 7 bases matching TRBD1. The CDR3 consists of 15 residues. Germline trimming cut 3 bases from V and 0 bases from J; bases unmatched to any gene: 6. Germline V lookup: CDR1 SGDLS, CDR2 YYNGEE. The CDR3 sequence is CASSGYGTASYEQYF. The CDR3 bases are TGTGCCAGCAGCGGCTACGGGACAGCCTCCTACGAGCAGTACTTC.

The gene calls are TRBV18 and TRBJ2-5; D gene uncertain. V was clipped by 2 bases and J by 1 base, with 8 bases between them. In germline, CDR1 is KGHSH, CDR2 LQKENI. CDR3 length equals 14 residues. For the CDR3, the DNA is TGTGCCAGCTCACCAGGACCGAGCCAAGAGACCCAGTACTTC. Translation gives CASSPGPSQETQYF.

In this sample, this clone turned up a few times. This chain uses TRBV1 with TRBJ2-7; the table gives TRBD2 as D, unverified against the DNA. TRBV1 constitutes a pseudogene. The CDR3 runs to 18 residues. CDR3 loop: CASSQDIGIAGFGDEQYF. The CDR3 bases are TGCGCCAGCAGCCAAGATATAGGAATAGCGGGTTTCGGCGACGAGCAGTACTTC.

This clone was detected once. CDR3 loop: CASSIGQGAIGEQYF. As DNA, the CDR3 is TGTGCCAGTAGTATCGGTCAGGGGGCAATCGGCGAGCAGTACTTC. This chain uses TRBV19 with TRBJ2-7, with 8 bases that match TRBD1. The CDR3 extends over 15 amino acids. Germline V lookup: CDR1 LNHDA, CDR2 SQIVND (reference sequence). Losses at the gene ends were 3 bases for V and 6 bases for J; bases not matched to a gene: 10.

This clone is medium-sized in the sample. The chain carries TRBV11-3 and TRBJ1-5, with 11 nucleotides matching TRBD1. The CDR3 runs 16 residues. The germline V gene has CDR1 SGHNT and CDR2 YENEEA. Unmatched junction bases numbered 9, after V lost 5 bases and J lost 6 bases. Written as DNA, the CDR3 is TGTGCCAGCAGCCCTGGGGACAGGGGGTCGGGTCAGCCCCAGCATTTT. Translation gives CASSPGDRGSGQPQHF.

The chain joins TRBV15 to TRBJ1-3; TRBD1 agrees at 9 bases. The V and J ends lost 0 bases and 2 bases, in that order; junction bases with no gene match: 14. Looked up from germline, CDR1 is LNHNV and CDR2 is YYDKDF (reference sequence). This CDR3 is built from 20 residues. The CDR3: CATSRDSLFTHRGPGNTIYF. The CDR3 coding sequence is TGTGCCACCAGCAGAGATTCCCTTTTTACACACAGGGGGCCTGGAAACACCATATATTTT.

This sequence joins TRBV28 and TRBJ1-2, with D possibly TRBD1 on 5 matching bases. V dropped 3 bases and J dropped 6 bases, with 20 bases sitting between them. Germline CDR1 and CDR2: MDHEN and SYDVKM. The CDR3 contains 16 residues. The CDR3, as DNA: TGTGCCAGCAGTTTCCCTGGGGACGGTGGAGTGAATGGCTACACCTTC. This gives the protein CASSFPGDGGVNGYTF.

This clone is large by share. The J gene is TRBJ2-7, the V gene TRBV9; the D gene could be TRBD1 or TRBD2 (5 bases each). Germline assignment: CDR1 SGDLS and CDR2 YYNGEE. The CDR3 has 13 residues. Trimming shortened V by 7 bases and J by 6 bases, and 17 bases separated the two germline ends. This CDR3 is CASSGPELGEQYF. Written as DNA, the CDR3 is TGTGCCAGCTCGGGGCCGGAACTTGGCGAGCAGTACTTC.

This clone was detected a few times. This chain joins TRBV4-1 and TRBJ2-5; D is unresolved. Germline-derived CDR1 and CDR2 are MGHRA and YSYEKL. V was shortened by 6 bases and J by 2 bases, with 10 bases between the two germline ends. The CDR3 runs 13 residues. DNA of the CDR3: TGCGCCAGCAGTCCCTCCGGACAAGAGACCCAGTACTTC. Translated: CASSPSGQETQYF.

This sequence joins TRBV11-3 and TRBJ1-2; D is undetermined. Germline loops: CDR1 SGHNT, CDR2 YENEEA. This CDR3 is built from 17 residues. V was shortened by 5 bases and J by 2 bases, with 21 bases between the two germline ends. CDR3 in amino acids: CASSPVMMEIRNYGYTF. CDR3 nucleotides: TGTGCCAGCAGCCCCGTGATGATGGAGATCCGAAACTATGGCTACACCTTC.

The rearrangement links TRBV14 to TRBJ2-4; TRBD2 aligns across 7 bases. The CDR3 has 16 residues. Trimming removed 4 bases from V and 4 bases from J; junction bases left unmatched: 10. Germline lookup yields CDR1 SGHDN and CDR2 FVKESK. The CDR3 protein is CASSPGERDTKNIQYF. Written as DNA, the CDR3 is TGTGCCAGCAGCCCGGGGGAGCGGGATACAAAAAACATTCAGTACTTC. Supplemented by reference TRBV14 and TRBJ2-4, the full variable domain reads EAGVTQFPSHSVIEKGQTVTLRCDPISGHDNLYWYRRVMGKEIKFLLHFVKESKQDESGMPNNRFLAERTGGTYSTLKVQPAELEDSGVYFCASSPGERDTKNIQYFGAGTRLSVL.

The chain carries TRBV10-1 and TRBJ2-3, with 7 bases aligning to TRBD2. Germline V gene data show CDR1 as WNHNN and CDR2 as SYGVQD (reference sequence). The CDR3 runs to 15 residues. Trimming cost V 8 bases and J 2 bases; bases outside gene matches: 10. CDR3 bases: TGCGCCAGCGGGGGTATAGCGGGCTTCACAGATACGCAGTATTTT. Its translation: CASGGIAGFTDTQYF.

This clone counts as medium-sized (0.01 to 0.1%). The chain links TRBV6-8 to TRBJ2-5; TRBD2 agrees at 9 bases. With V trimmed by 4 bases and J by 10 bases, 10 bases remained unmatched. The CDR3 is 14 amino acids. Germline values: CDR1 MNHGY, CDR2 SAAAGT. CDR3 amino acids: CASSFAGGAPGQYF. The CDR3 DNA sequence: TGTGCCAGCAGTTTCGCGGGAGGGGCCCCAGGCCAGTACTTC.